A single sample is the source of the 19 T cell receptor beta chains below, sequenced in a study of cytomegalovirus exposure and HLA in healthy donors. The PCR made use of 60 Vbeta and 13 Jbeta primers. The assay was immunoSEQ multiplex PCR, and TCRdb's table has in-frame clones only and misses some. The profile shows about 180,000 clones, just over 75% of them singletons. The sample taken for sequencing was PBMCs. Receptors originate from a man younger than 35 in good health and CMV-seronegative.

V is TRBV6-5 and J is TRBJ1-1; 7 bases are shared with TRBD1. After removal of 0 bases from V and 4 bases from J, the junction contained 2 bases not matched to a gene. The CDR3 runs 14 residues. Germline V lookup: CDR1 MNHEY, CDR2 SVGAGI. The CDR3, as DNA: TGTGCCAGCAGTTACTCGGCAGGGGGCACTGAAGCTTTCTTT. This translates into CASSYSAGGTEAFF.

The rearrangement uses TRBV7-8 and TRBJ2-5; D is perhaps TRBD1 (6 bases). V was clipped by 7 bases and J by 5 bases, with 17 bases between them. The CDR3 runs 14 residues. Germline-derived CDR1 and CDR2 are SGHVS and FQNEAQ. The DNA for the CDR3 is TGTGCCAGCACCGACCAGGGGTGGGACGAGACCCAGTACTTC. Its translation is CASTDQGWDETQYF.

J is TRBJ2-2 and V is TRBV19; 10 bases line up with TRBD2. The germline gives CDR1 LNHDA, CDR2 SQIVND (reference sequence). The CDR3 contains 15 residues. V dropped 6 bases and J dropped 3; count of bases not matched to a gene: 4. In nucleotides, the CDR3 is TGTGCCAGTAGGAAGGGACTAGCGTACACCGGGGAGCTGTTTTTT. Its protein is CASRKGLAYTGELFF.

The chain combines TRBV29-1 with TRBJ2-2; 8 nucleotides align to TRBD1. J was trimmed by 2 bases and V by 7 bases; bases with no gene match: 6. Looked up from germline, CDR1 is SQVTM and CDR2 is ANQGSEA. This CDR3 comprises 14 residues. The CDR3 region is CSGGQGINTGELFF. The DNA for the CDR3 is TGCAGCGGCGGACAGGGAATTAACACCGGGGAGCTGTTTTTT.

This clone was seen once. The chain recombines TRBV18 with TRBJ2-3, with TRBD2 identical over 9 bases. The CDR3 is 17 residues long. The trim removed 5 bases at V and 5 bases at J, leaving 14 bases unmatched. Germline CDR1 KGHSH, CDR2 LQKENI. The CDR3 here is CASSANPSGVSGDTQYF. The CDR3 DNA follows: TGTGCCAGCTCAGCCAACCCTAGCGGGGTGTCAGGAGATACGCAGTATTTT.

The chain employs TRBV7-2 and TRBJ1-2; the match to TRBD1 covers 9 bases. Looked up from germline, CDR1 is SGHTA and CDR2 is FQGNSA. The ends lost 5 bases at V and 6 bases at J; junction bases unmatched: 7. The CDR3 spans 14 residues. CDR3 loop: CASSGQGLAHGYTF. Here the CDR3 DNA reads TGTGCCAGCAGCGGACAGGGGTTGGCCCATGGCTACACCTTC.

This chain's CDR3 is CASSPQREGLREQYF. CDR3 sequence (DNA): TGTGCCAGCTCACCCCAGCGGGAGGGCCTAAGGGAGCAGTACTTC. This chain links TRBV18 with TRBJ2-7; TRBD2 matches at 10 bases. V gave up 3 bases and J gave up 7 bases; unmatched junction bases: 9. Germline CDR1 reads KGHSH; CDR2 reads LQKENI. The CDR3 runs 15 residues.

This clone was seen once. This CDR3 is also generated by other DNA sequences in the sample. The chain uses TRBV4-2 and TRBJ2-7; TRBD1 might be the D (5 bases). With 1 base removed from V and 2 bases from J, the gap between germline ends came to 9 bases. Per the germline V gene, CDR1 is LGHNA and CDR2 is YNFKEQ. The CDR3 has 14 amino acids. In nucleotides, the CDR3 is TGTGCCAGCAGCCAAGCGGCAGGGCCCTACGAGCAGTACTTC. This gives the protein CASSQAAGPYEQYF.

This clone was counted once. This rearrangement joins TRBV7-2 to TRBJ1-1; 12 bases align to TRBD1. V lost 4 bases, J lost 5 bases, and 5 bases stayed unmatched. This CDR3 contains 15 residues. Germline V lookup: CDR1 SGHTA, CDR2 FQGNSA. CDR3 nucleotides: TGTGCCAGCAGCTCGGGACAGGGGGCAAAGACTGAAGCTTTCTTT. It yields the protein CASSSGQGAKTEAFF. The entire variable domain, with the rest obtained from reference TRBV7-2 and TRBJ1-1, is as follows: GAGVSQSPSNKVTEKGKDVELRCDPISGHTALYWYRQSLGQGLEFLIYFQGNSAPDKSGLPSDRFSAERTGGSVSTLTIQRTQQEDSAVYLCASSSGQGAKTEAFFGQGTRLTVV.

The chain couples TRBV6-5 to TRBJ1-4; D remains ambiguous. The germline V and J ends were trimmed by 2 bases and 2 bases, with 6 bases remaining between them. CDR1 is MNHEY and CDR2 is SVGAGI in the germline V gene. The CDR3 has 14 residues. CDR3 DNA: TGTGCCAGCAGTTACACGGGTACTAATGAAAAACTGTTTTTT. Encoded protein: CASSYTGTNEKLFF.

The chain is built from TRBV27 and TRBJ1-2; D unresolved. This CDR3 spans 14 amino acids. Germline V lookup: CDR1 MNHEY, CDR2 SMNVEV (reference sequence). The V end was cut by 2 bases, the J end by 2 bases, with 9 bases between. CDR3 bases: TGTGCCAGCAGTTTAGGGCAGACAAACTATGGCTACACCTTC. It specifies CASSLGQTNYGYTF.

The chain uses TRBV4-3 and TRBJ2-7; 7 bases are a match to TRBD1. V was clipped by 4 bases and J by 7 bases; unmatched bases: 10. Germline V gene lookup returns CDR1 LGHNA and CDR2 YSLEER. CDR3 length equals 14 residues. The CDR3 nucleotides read TGCGCCAGCAGCCCATTACAGGGGTCAGGGGAGCAGTACTTC. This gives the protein CASSPLQGSGEQYF.

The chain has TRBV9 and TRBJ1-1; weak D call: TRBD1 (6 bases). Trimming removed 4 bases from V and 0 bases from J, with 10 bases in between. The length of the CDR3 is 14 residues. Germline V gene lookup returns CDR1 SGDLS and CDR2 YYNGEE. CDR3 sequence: CASSWGHVNTEAFF. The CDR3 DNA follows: TGTGCCAGCAGCTGGGGACACGTGAACACTGAAGCTTTCTTT.

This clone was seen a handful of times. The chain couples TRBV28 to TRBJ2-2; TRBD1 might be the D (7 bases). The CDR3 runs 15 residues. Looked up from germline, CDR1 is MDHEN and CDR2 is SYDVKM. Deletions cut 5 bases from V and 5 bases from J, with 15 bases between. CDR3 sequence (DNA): TGTGCCAGCAGTCCACCCCAGGGGGGAACCGGGGAGCTGTTTTTT. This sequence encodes CASSPPQGGTGELFF.

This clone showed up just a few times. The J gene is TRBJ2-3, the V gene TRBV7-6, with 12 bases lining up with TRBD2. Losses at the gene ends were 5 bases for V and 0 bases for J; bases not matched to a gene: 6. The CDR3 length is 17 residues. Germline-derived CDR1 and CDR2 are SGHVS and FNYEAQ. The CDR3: CASSRLAGDQSTDTQYF. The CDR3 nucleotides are TGTGCCAGCAGCCGACTAGCGGGGGACCAGAGCACAGATACGCAGTATTTT.

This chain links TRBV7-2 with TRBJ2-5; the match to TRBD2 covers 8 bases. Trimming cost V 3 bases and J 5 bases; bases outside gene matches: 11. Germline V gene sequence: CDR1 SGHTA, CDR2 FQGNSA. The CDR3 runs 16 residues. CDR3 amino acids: CASSFKGSGKEETQYF. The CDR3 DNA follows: TGTGCCAGCAGCTTTAAGGGTAGCGGGAAAGAGGAGACCCAGTACTTC. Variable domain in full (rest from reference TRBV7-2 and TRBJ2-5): GAGVSQSPSNKVTEKGKDVELRCDPISGHTALYWYRQSLGQGLEFLIYFQGNSAPDKSGLPSDRFSAERTGGSVSTLTIQRTQQEDSAVYLCASSFKGSGKEETQYFGPGTRLLVL.

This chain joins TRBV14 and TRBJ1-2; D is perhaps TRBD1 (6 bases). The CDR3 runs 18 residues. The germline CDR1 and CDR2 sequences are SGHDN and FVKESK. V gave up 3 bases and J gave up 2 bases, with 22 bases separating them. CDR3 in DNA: TGTGCCAGCAGCCATACCTTTTTTCGCGGGGGGCCCAACTATGGCTACACCTTC. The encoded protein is CASSHTFFRGGPNYGYTF.

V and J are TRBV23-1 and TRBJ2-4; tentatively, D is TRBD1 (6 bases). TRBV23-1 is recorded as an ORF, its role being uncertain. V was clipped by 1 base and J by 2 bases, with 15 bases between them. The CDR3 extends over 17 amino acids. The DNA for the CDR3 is TGCGCCAGCAGTCAATACAGGGCTCCACACCCCAAAAACATTCAGTACTTC. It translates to CASSQYRAPHPKNIQYF.

The CDR3, as DNA: TGTGCCAGCAGTACAGGTACCTACGAGCAGTACTTC. It encodes CASSTGTYEQYF. The chain joins TRBV2 to TRBJ2-5, with D perhaps matching TRBD1 (5 bases). TRBJ2-7 explains the end of the DNA better; the J call may be wrong. The CDR3 totals 12 residues. CDR1 is SNHLY and CDR2 is FYNNEI in the germline V gene.